The T cell receptor (beta chain) under discussion was sequenced for a study of shared clonotypes between healthy human individuals. Study as a whole: CD4 naive and memory got three plates each, CD8 naive two, CD8 memory one.

Study observations and caveats: Sharing across a handful of donors was seen in 4% to 5% of naive CD4 clonotypes. Among the subsets, naive ones generally showed larger estimated richness than memory ones.

Clones were read by immunoSEQ multiplex PCR, and TCRdb kept only the in-frame ones, dropping some. Among about 1.9 million clones, over 85% were seen once, and the ten largest hold approximately 1.7%. As for this clone: Its antigen is still unknown.

CD8 cells regarded as naive lacked CD45RO, were positively chosen for CCR7, and omitted terminally differentiated effector memory CD45RA+ cells. V was pared by 6 bases and J by 0 bases, with 5 bases of the junction left unmatched. The CDR3 runs 15 residues. CDR1 MNHEY and CDR2 SMNVEV come from the germline V gene (reference sequence). The clonotype originates from a man aged 18-30 years in good health. Some clones in this sample may be carry-over from other donors' samples. This chain uses TRBV27 with TRBJ2-1; 7 bases line up with TRBD2. The sequenced sample consisted of naive CD8+ T cells from PBMCs. The CDR3 DNA is TGTGCCAGCAGATCCGGGAGGAGCTCCTACAATGAGCAGTTCTTC. It translates to CASRSGRSSYNEQFF.